The 31 T cell receptor beta chains below come from one sample, sequenced in a study of T cells in Graves' hyperthyroidism and ophthalmopathy. TCR beta CDR3 regions were amplified from RNA. HTBI primers were the set used in a first-round RT-PCR of the TCR CDR3. TCRdb recomputed calls from the multiplex PCR reads with MiXCR, one row per CDR3 protein. Here the sample spans hundreds of thousands of distinct CDR3 sequences, approximately 15% being singletons. Material for sequencing was blood. Receptors originate from a woman aged 18-30 years with Graves' hyperthyroidism.

J is TRBJ2-7 and V is TRBV27; D tentatively reads TRBD1 or TRBD2 (5 bases each). This CDR3 has 16 residues. Germline V CDR1 and CDR2: MNHEY, SMNVEV (reference sequence). Trimming removed 7 bases at V and 5 bases at J, with 24 bases between. In DNA, the CDR3 is TGTGCCAGCAATTTTTCCCAGGGACCCATAAGCCACGAGCAGTACTTC. Amino acid sequence: CASNFSQGPISHEQYF.

There are many counts of this clonotype. V gene TRBV20-1 combines with J gene TRBJ2-1; D is uncertain. The CDR3 is 15 amino acids. V was shortened by 3 bases and J by 0 bases, with 12 bases between the two germline ends. In germline, CDR1 is DFQATT, CDR2 SNEGSKA (reference sequence). As DNA, the CDR3 is TGCAGTGCTAGTGATCTACTTAGCTCCTACAATGAGCAGTTCTTC. Its translation is CSASDLLSSYNEQFF.

This chain connects TRBV20-1 to TRBJ2-3, with TRBD2 identical over 9 bases. CDR3 length: 14 residues. V was clipped by 6 bases and J by 1 base; unmatched bases: 5. CDR1 and CDR2 from the germline V gene are DFQATT and SNEGSKA (reference sequence). CDR3 protein: CSAGQRGGTDTQYF. The CDR3, as DNA: TGCAGTGCAGGCCAGCGGGGGGGCACAGATACGCAGTATTTT.

This clonotype was seen ten or more times. The chain carries TRBV12-3 or TRBV12-4 and TRBJ2-1; D gene ambiguous. CDR3 length: 14 residues. V was pared by 6 bases and J by 4 bases, with 13 bases between. CDR3 DNA sequence: TGTGCCAGCAGATCACCCGACTGGTACAATGAGCAGTTCTTC. It yields the protein CASRSPDWYNEQFF.

As to this clonotype: This may be a read error: a much more frequent sequence differs by one nucleotide. The chain couples TRBV3-1 to TRBJ1-4; TRBD1 matches 9 bases. V gave up 6 bases and J gave up 11 bases; unmatched junction bases: 13. CDR3 size: 15 residues. CDR1 is LGHDT and CDR2 is YNNKEL in the germline V gene (reference sequence). The CDR3 sequence: CASRPSGTGRDKLFF. In nucleotides, the CDR3 is TGTGCCAGCAGACCTTCCGGGACAGGGAGGGACAAACTGTTTTTT.

The chain carries TRBV5-1 and TRBJ2-1; 10 nucleotides match TRBD2. The CDR3 runs 16 residues. The V and J ends lost 3 bases and 10 bases, in that order; junction bases with no gene match: 13. Germline V gene data show CDR1 as SGHRS and CDR2 as YFSETQ. The CDR3 nucleotides read TGCGCCAGCAGCTGGGTTAGCGGGAGGAGAGGTGAAGAGCAGTTCTTC. It specifies CASSWVSGRRGEEQFF.

There are many counts of this clonotype. The chain uses TRBV7-2 and TRBJ2-1; D possibly corresponds to TRBD2 (6 bases). Germline assignment: CDR1 SGHTA and CDR2 FQGNSA. The CDR3 totals 18 residues. V lost 1 base, J lost 3 bases, and 19 bases lay in between. The CDR3 DNA follows: TGTGCCAGCAGCTTAGGATTACAGTGGCGGGACCGCTACAATGAGCAGTTCTTC. Its translation: CASSLGLQWRDRYNEQFF.

Comments on this clonotype: One end of the junction varies from germline; a read error may be responsible. DNA for the CDR3: TGTGCCGGCAGCTTAATCGGGACAGGGGGCGCAAGGAACTATGGCTACACCTTC. It encodes CAGSLIGTGGARNYGYTF. The V call is TRBV7-9, the J call TRBJ1-2; 12 nucleotides align to TRBD1. CDR1 and CDR2 from the germline V gene are SEHNR and FQNEAQ (reference sequence). The CDR3 has 18 amino acids. The whole variable domain, remainder taken from reference TRBV7-9 and TRBJ1-2, is DTGVSQNPRHKITKRGQNVTFRCDPISEHNRLYWYRQTLGQGPEFLTYFQNEAQLEKSRLLSDRFSAERPKGSFSTLEIQRTEQGDSAMYLCAGSLIGTGGARNYGYTFGSGTRLTVV.

This clonotype was observed many times. The chain has TRBV19 and TRBJ1-5; D uncertain. The CDR3 sequence is 15 residues long. CDR1 is LNHDA and CDR2 is SQIVND in the germline V gene (reference sequence). V lost 1 base and J 0 bases, leaving 7 bases between the germline ends. CDR3 sequence: CASSIVWGSNQPQHF. The CDR3 nucleotides read TGTGCCAGTAGTATAGTTTGGGGTAGCAATCAGCCCCAGCATTTT.

This clonotype was detected ten times or more. This chain links TRBV11-1 with TRBJ2-7; 7 nucleotides align to TRBD2. The germline CDR1 and CDR2 sequences are SGHAT and FQDESV (reference sequence). The CDR3 loop spans 14 amino acids. With V trimmed by 3 bases and J by 7 bases, 9 bases remained unmatched. The CDR3 coding sequence is TGTGCCAGCAGCTTCGGGACTACCCTCCCTGAGCAGTACTTC. Encoded protein: CASSFGTTLPEQYF. Using reference TRBV11-1 and TRBJ2-7 for the parts outside the CDR3, the full variable domain is EAEVAQSPRYKITEKSQAVAFWCDPISGHATLYWYRQILGQGPELLVQFQDESVVDDSQLPKDRFSAERLKGVDSTLKIQPAELGDSAMYLCASSFGTTLPEQYFGPGTRLTVT.

This clonotype was seen many times. The chain carries TRBV15 and TRBJ1-5; 10 bases are a match to TRBD1. This CDR3 has 16 residues. Germline V gene sequence: CDR1 LNHNV, CDR2 YYDKDF (reference sequence). V shed 2 bases and J 2 bases; nucleotides not matched to a gene: 3. The CDR3, as DNA: TGTGCCACCAGCAGATTCGGGACAGGGGGCAATCAGCCCCAGCATTTT. This sequence encodes CATSRFGTGGNQPQHF.

This clonotype has just a few counts. The genes are TRBV28 and TRBJ1-5; 7 bases map to TRBD1. Trimming at V came to 4 bases and at J to 5 bases, leaving 5 bases not matched to a gene. Germline CDR1 and CDR2: MDHEN and SYDVKM. There are 14 residues in the CDR3. The CDR3 nucleotides are TGTGCCAGCAGTTACAGGGGAACGCATCAGCCCCAGCATTTT. It encodes CASSYRGTHQPQHF.

This clonotype was detected ten times or more. V and J are TRBV20-1 and TRBJ2-7; D uncertain. The length of the CDR3 is 10 residues. Germline assignment: CDR1 DFQATT and CDR2 SNEGSKA (reference sequence). Trimming stripped 1 base from V and 3 bases from J, with 1 base between. The CDR3 sequence is CSARGYEQYF. Here the CDR3 DNA reads TGCAGTGCTAGAGGCTACGAGCAGTACTTC.

This sequence joins TRBV24-1 and TRBJ1-4; 8 bases match TRBD1. This CDR3 is built from 16 residues. The junction had 8 bases not matched to a gene; V was cut back by 4 bases and J by 5 bases. Germline assignment: CDR1 KGHDR and CDR2 SFDVKD. DNA of the CDR3: TGTGCCACCAGTGAGGGCCGACAGGGGCTAAATGAAAAACTGTTTTTT. Encoded protein: CATSEGRQGLNEKLFF.

As concerns this clonotype: Just one base apart from a much larger clone, this may be a read error. The gene calls are TRBV7-2 and TRBJ1-1; D not resolved. The CDR3 loop spans 15 amino acids. The germline gives CDR1 SGHTA, CDR2 FQGNSA. The CDR3: CAGSPWAASNTEAFF. The CDR3 DNA follows: TGTGCCGGCAGCCCCTGGGCAGCTTCGAACACTGAAGCTTTCTTT.

This clonotype was observed many times. This CDR3 reads CASSWGGRTGELFF. The CDR3 DNA reads as TGTGCCAGCAGTTGGGGCGGGAGAACCGGGGAGCTGTTTTTT. J is TRBJ2-2 and V is TRBV28; TRBD2 aligns across 7 bases. The germline V gene has CDR1 MDHEN and CDR2 SYDVKM. The CDR3 is 14 residues long. After removal of 4 bases from V and 5 bases from J, the junction contained 4 bases not matched to a gene.

This clonotype has just a few counts. The chain is built from TRBV7-8 and TRBJ2-3, with TRBD1 as a possible D gene (5 bases). The CDR3 is 15 residues long. V gave up 5 bases and J gave up 2 bases, with 14 bases separating them. Germline V gene sequence: CDR1 SGHVS, CDR2 FQNEAQ. CDR3 loop: CASSPLTANTDTQYF. CDR3 nucleotides: TGTGCCAGCAGCCCCTTGACAGCTAACACAGATACGCAGTATTTT. Together with reference TRBV7-8 and TRBJ2-3, the CDR3 gives the full variable domain: GAGVSQSPRYKVAKRGQDVALRCDPISGHVSLFWYQQALGQGPEFLTYFQNEAQLDKSGLPSDRFFAERPEGSVSTLKIQRTQQEDSAVYLCASSPLTANTDTQYFGPGTRLTVL.

This clonotype occurred many times. This chain uses TRBV11-2 with TRBJ1-1, with D unresolved. Looked up from germline, CDR1 is SGHAT and CDR2 is FQNNGV. The CDR3 contains 12 residues. Between the trimmed V and J ends, which lost 3 bases and 8 bases, there was a span of 10 bases. DNA for the CDR3: TGTGCCAGCAGCTTGGGCCGACAAGAAGCTTTCTTT. Residues: CASSLGRQEAFF. Supplemented by reference TRBV11-2 and TRBJ1-1, the full variable domain reads EAGVAQSPRYKIIEKRQSVAFWCNPISGHATLYWYQQILGQGPKLLIQFQNNGVVDDSQLPKDRFSAERLKGVDSTLKIQPAKLEDSAVYLCASSLGRQEAFFGQGTRLTVV.

The sample holds a few counts of this clonotype. The rearrangement links TRBV11-2 to TRBJ1-4, with D possibly being TRBD1 (5 bases). This CDR3 contains 14 residues. Trimming stripped 4 bases from V and 4 bases from J, with 10 bases between. Germline CDR1 and CDR2: SGHAT and FQNNGV. CDR3 bases: TGTGCCAGCAGCTCCGACAGCCTTAATGAAAAACTGTTTTTT. Translating gives CASSSDSLNEKLFF.

In this sample, this clonotype turned up many times. This rearrangement joins TRBV29-1 to TRBJ1-4; 7 bases line up with TRBD1. The CDR3 sequence is 14 residues long. Germline CDR1 reads SQVTM; CDR2 reads ANQGSEA. V shed 6 bases and J 0 bases; nucleotides not matched to a gene: 4. The CDR3 here is CSVRTGATNEKLFF. Here the CDR3 DNA reads TGCAGCGTAAGGACAGGCGCAACTAATGAAAAACTGTTTTTT.

The V call is TRBV12-5, the J call TRBJ1-3; D is undetermined. This CDR3 region has 12 residues. CDR1 and CDR2 (germline): LGHNT, FRNRAP. V dropped 6 bases and J dropped 2 bases, with 5 bases sitting between them. Here the CDR3 DNA reads TGTGCTAGTGGCTCGACTGGAAACACCATATATTTT. It encodes CASGSTGNTIYF.

The sample holds a few counts of this clonotype. V usage is TRBV24-1 and J usage is TRBJ2-1, with D maybe TRBD1 (6 bases). V dropped 4 bases and J dropped 6 bases, with 9 bases sitting between them. This CDR3 comprises 13 residues. The germline gives CDR1 KGHDR, CDR2 SFDVKD. CDR3 coding DNA: TGTGCCACCAGTGAGGCAGGGGTCAATGAGCAGTTCTTC. This encodes CATSEAGVNEQFF.

This clonotype was seen a handful of times. This sequence joins TRBV6-5 and TRBJ1-4, with D tentatively TRBD1 (5 bases). The V gene's germline CDR1 is MNHEY and CDR2 SVGAGI. The CDR3 runs to 15 residues. The V end was cut by 0 bases, the J end by 8 bases, with 13 bases between. The CDR3 spells CASSYSGAQEEKLFF. The CDR3 nucleotides read TGTGCCAGCAGTTACTCCGGGGCCCAGGAGGAAAAACTGTTTTTT.

This clonotype was found a few times. The chain recombines TRBV24-1 with TRBJ1-5, with 10 bases matching TRBD1. This CDR3 comprises 15 residues. Germline V gives CDR1 KGHDR, CDR2 SFDVKD. J was trimmed by 5 bases and V by 3 bases; bases with no gene match: 3. CDR3 bases: TGTGCCACCAGTGATCCCGGGACAGGGGATCAGCCCCAGCATTTT. Its translation is CATSDPGTGDQPQHF.

The chain has TRBV20-1 and TRBJ2-4, with a possible D match to TRBD2 (6 bases). The CDR3 has 13 amino acids. The germline V and J ends were trimmed by 3 bases and 1 base, with 7 bases remaining between them. Looked up from germline, CDR1 is DFQATT and CDR2 is SNEGSKA (reference sequence). The CDR3 loop reads CSAREGAKNIQYF. CDR3 coding DNA: TGCAGTGCTAGGGAGGGTGCCAAAAACATTCAGTACTTC.

This clonotype appeared a few times. The rearrangement joins TRBV5-1 to TRBJ1-3; no reliable D call. The CDR3 sequence is 16 residues long. Germline CDR1 SGHRS, CDR2 YFSETQ. The germline V and J ends were trimmed by 0 bases and 0 bases, with 10 bases remaining between them. This CDR3 reads CASSLGSRSSGNTIYF. DNA of the CDR3: TGCGCCAGCAGCTTGGGAAGCAGGTCCTCTGGAAACACCATATATTTT.

The J gene is TRBJ2-5, the V gene TRBV20-1; D perhaps matches TRBD1 (6 bases). The CDR3 spans 14 residues. Germline CDR1 and CDR2: DFQATT and SNEGSKA (reference sequence). The CDR3 is CSASPGTRLQTQYF. Written as DNA, the CDR3 is TGCAGCGCGTCTCCCGGGACAAGGTTACAGACCCAGTACTTC.

The table lists this clonotype with a few counts. This chain connects TRBV24-1 to TRBJ2-3; D is unclear. This CDR3 is built from 16 residues. Per the germline V gene, CDR1 is KGHDR and CDR2 is SFDVKD. The ends were cut back, 4 bases at V and 6 bases at J, with 19 bases in the middle. The CDR3 loop reads CATSDEEHKAVDTQYF. In DNA, the CDR3 is TGTGCCACCAGTGACGAAGAACACAAGGCGGTGGATACGCAGTATTTT.

This clonotype occurred many times. The rearrangement uses TRBV7-9 and TRBJ2-5; 7 bases match TRBD2. Unmatched junction bases numbered 7, after V lost 1 base and J lost 2 bases. CDR1 and CDR2 (germline): SEHNR, FQNEAQ (reference sequence). This CDR3 has 16 residues. The CDR3 nucleotides read TGTGCCAGCAGCTTAGTTGGCGGGGGACGACAAGAGACCCAGTACTTC. This sequence encodes CASSLVGGGRQETQYF.

The sample holds many counts of this clonotype. V usage is TRBV6-1 and J usage is TRBJ1-5; perhaps TRBD1 as D (5 bases). The V end was cut by 5 bases, the J end by 5 bases, with 10 bases between. Germline-derived CDR1 and CDR2 are MNHNS and SASEGT. The CDR3 loop spans 13 amino acids. The CDR3 reads CASSLEGYQPQHF. In DNA, the CDR3 is TGTGCCAGCAGTCTCGAGGGGTATCAGCCCCAGCATTTT.

The rearrangement uses TRBV30 and TRBJ1-4, with D possibly matching TRBD1 (5 bases). Germline-derived CDR1 and CDR2 are GTSNPN and SVGIG (reference sequence). The V end was cut by 2 bases, the J end by 6 bases, with 10 bases between. This CDR3 has 13 residues. The CDR3 DNA reads TGTGCCTGGAGTCAGGGAGTCGATGAAAAACTGTTTTTT. Translating it yields CAWSQGVDEKLFF. Combining the CDR3 with reference TRBV30 and TRBJ1-4 gives the whole variable domain SQTIHQWPATLVQPVGSPLSLECTVEGTSNPNLYWYRQAAGRGLQLLFYSVGIGQISSEVPQNLSASRPQDRQFILSSKKLLLSDSGFYLCAWSQGVDEKLFFGSGTQLSVL.